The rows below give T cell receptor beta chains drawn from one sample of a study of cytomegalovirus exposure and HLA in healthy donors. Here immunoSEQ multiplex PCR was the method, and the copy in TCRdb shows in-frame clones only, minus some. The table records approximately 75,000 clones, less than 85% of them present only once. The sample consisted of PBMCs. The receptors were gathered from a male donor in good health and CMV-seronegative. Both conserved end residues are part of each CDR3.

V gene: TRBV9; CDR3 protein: CASSTHNPGGYTF
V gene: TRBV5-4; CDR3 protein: CASNPKTSGGIRQFF
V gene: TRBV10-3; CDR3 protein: CAISESGMDYGYPF
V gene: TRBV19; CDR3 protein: CASSSQASFTDTQYF
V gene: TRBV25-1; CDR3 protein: CASGERRRDEQFF
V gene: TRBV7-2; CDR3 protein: CASSPKGLAIEQFF
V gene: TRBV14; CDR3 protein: CASSQVRGNNYGYTF
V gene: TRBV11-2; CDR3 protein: CASSQGTGRGRDTQYF
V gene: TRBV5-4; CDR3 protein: CASSLGGGAQYF
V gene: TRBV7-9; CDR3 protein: CASSRGFTTNEKLFF
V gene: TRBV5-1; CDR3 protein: CASSSQGVAGEQYF
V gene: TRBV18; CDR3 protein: CASSPQGGPGNTIYF
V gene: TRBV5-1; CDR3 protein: CASSLGDIANSPLHF
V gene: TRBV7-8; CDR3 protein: CASSLDPAGITDTQYF
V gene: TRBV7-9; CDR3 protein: CASSLNIEQPTPKQFF
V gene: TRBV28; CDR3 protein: CASSLLGASSYEQYF
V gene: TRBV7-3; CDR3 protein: CASSLGLNQPQHF
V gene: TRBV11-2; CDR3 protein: CASSQQTGNEQFF
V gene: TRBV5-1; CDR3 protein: CASSLSPYEQYF
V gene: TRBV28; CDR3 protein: CASRKGLAGDTQYF
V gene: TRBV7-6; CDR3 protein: CASREGASGTEAFF
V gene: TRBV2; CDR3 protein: CASRDRLAGGPEDEQFF